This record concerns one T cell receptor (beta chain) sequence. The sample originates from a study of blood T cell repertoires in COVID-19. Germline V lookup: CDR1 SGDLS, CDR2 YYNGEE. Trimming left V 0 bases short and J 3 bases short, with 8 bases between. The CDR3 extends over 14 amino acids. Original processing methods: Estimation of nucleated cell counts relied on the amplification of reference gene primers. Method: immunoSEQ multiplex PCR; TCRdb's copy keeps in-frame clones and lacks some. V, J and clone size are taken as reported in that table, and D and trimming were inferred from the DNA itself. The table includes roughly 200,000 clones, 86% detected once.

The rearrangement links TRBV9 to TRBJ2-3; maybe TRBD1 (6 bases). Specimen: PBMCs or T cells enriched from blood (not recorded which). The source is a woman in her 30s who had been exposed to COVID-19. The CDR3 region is CASSVDRGTDTQYF. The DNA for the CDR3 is TGTGCCAGCAGCGTAGATAGGGGGACAGATACGCAGTATTTT.